This T cell receptor beta chain emerged from a study of shared clonotypes between healthy human individuals. About the study: Donors had three CD4 naive, three CD4 memory, two CD8 naive and one CD8 memory plate apiece.

Study results and caveats: Among donors, clonotype sharing was expected to be affected by sequencing depth.

It was at deep level that the assay was run. It was around 180 ng DNA, about 30,000 T cell genomes, that sorted-subset replicate PCRs used. TCRdb keeps only in-frame clones here, not all; method: immunoSEQ multiplex PCR. The sample yields some 1 million clones, about 75% seen once. The ends were cut back, 4 bases at V and 0 bases at J, with 9 bases in the middle. Per germline, CDR1 SGHAT and CDR2 FQDESV (reference sequence). The CDR3 sequence is 14 residues long. Regarding this clone: What it binds is unknown.

The source material was memory CD4+ T cells sorted from blood. As to subset: CD45RA-negative fraction. The source is a man aged 18 to 29 in good health. This rearrangement joins TRBV11-1 to TRBJ2-5, with D possibly matching TRBD1 (5 bases). The CDR3 here is CASSWGVHQETQYF. In DNA form, the CDR3 reads TGTGCCAGCAGCTGGGGCGTACACCAAGAGACCCAGTACTTC.